This T cell receptor beta chain was retrieved from a study of T cells after yellow fever vaccination. Study conclusions and caveats: Just a small share of clonotypes turned up in the CD4 compartment as well as the CD8 compartment.

A remark on this clonotype: Its specificity is not known.

Germline loops: CDR1 LNHNV, CDR2 YYDKDF (reference sequence). The V gene lost 0 bases and the J gene lost 1 base, with 13 bases spanning the gap. The CDR3 covers 17 residues. TCRdb passed the 5' RACE reads through MiXCR, listing each CDR3 protein once. This sample has 600,000 to 750,000 distinct CDR3 sequences, with 10% to 15% found just once. Sequencing used PBMCs, obtained on the day of the yellow fever booster vaccination. The chain joins TRBV15 to TRBJ2-1; the D is unclear. The clonotype was recovered from a man aged 25 to 45 who received the YFV17D yellow fever vaccine. CDR3: CATSRDQGPGSYNEQFF. CDR3 nucleotide sequence: TGTGCCACCAGCAGAGATCAAGGGCCAGGATCCTACAATGAGCAGTTCTTC.